Listed below are T cell receptor beta chains from one sample, sequenced in a study of vaccination and CD4 T cells after COVID-19. Antigens for these TCRs are unknown. Via MiXCR, TCRdb re-called the PCR reads, giving one row per CDR3 protein. The sample includes 23,000 or so distinct CDR3 sequences, around 30% of them seen just once. The material sequenced was CD4+ T cells from blood, cultured in vitro, taken about 7 months after SARS-CoV-2 vaccination. These receptors originate from a human donor who had recovered from COVID-19. Each CDR3 is given with its conserved first and last residue. D genes are given only for firm matches. Clone size appears in some rows only: once, few, many, or a class for an expanded clone.

- TRBJ2-5 TRBV18 - TGTGCCAGCTCTCTCCAGTACCAAGAGACCCAGTACTTC CASSLQYQETQYF
large TRBJ2-7 TRBV27 TRBD1 TGTGCCAGCAGTTCCCGTTTGACAGGGCCTGGCGAGCAGTACTTC CASSSRLTGPGEQYF
- TRBJ2-1 TRBV7-3 - TGTGCCAGCAGCTTCGGGGGAAGGGATGAGCAGTTCTTC CASSFGGRDEQFF
once TRBJ1-3 TRBV28 - TGTGCCAGCAGACAGAACACCATATATTTT CASRQNTIYF
few TRBJ1-5 TRBV4-1 - TGCGCCAGCAGCCAAGGGGATCAGCCCCAGCATTTT CASSQGDQPQHF
- TRBJ2-7 TRBV5-5 - TGTGCCAGCAGCCACAGGGTATTGGGGCTAGACTCTGGCGAGCAGTACTTC CASSHRVLGLDSGEQYF
- TRBJ2-3 TRBV19 TRBD2 TGTGCCAGTAGTCTGACTAGCGGTGCAGATACGCAGTATTTT CASSLTSGADTQYF
- TRBJ1-2 TRBV25-1 - TGTGCCAGCAGTGCGACTTCCGGGACCCCCTATGGCTACACCTTC CASSATSGTPYGYTF
- TRBJ2-5 TRBV7-2 - TGTGCCAGCAGCCTTCGGTCGGTAGAACAAGAGACCCAGTACTTC CASSLRSVEQETQYF
medium-sized TRBJ1-6 TRBV7-2 TRBD1 TGTGCCAGCAGCTTAGGAGGGACAGGGAGTGATTCACCCCTCCACTTT CASSLGGTGSDSPLHF
few TRBJ1-2 TRBV20-1 - TGCAGTGCTAGAGAATTTACAGCTTCCTATGGCTACACCTTC CSAREFTASYGYTF
few TRBJ2-5 TRBV27 - TGTGCCAGCAGTCGACTACAGGGACAGCCCCGGGGAGGGGAGACCCAGTACTTC CASSRLQGQPRGGETQYF
- TRBJ2-1 TRBV7-9 - TGTGCCAGCAGCTTACCGCCCCGCTACAATGAGCAGTTCTTC CASSLPPRYNEQFF
- TRBJ1-1 TRBV27 TRBD1 TGTGCCAGCAGCTTAGACAGGGAGGCTGAAGCTTTCTTT CASSLDREAEAFF
- TRBJ2-1 TRBV25-1 TRBD2 TGTGCCAGCAGGACGACTAGCCCGAGGAATGAGCAGTTCTTC CASRTTSPRNEQFF
- TRBJ2-5 TRBV20-1 TRBD2 TGCAGTGCTAGTGCTAGCGGGACTTTCGAGACCCAGTACTTC CSASASGTFETQYF
- TRBJ2-2 TRBV28 TRBD2 TGTGCCAGCAGTAGAACACTAGGGAGGGGCACCGGGGAGCTGTTTTTT CASSRTLGRGTGELFF
few TRBJ2-7 TRBV7-6 - TGTGCCAGCAGTGCATTCCCGCGAGGGGCCAGCTCCTACGAGCAGTACTTC CASSAFPRGASSYEQYF
- TRBJ2-3 TRBV6-5 TRBD2 TGTGCCAGCAGTTACTTACTAGCGGCAGATACGCAGTATTTT CASSYLLAADTQYF
- TRBJ2-3 TRBV24-1 - TGTACCACCAGTGAGTCTAGGGTTCTAGGTGGCACAGATACGCAGTATTTT CTTSESRVLGGTDTQYF
- TRBJ2-1 TRBV7-3 - TGTGCCAGCAGTATCACTAGCAGGGACAATGAGCAGTTCTTC CASSITSRDNEQFF
few TRBJ2-5 TRBV24-1 TRBD2 TGTGCCACCAGTAGCGGGGCCTCGGAGACCCAGTACTTC CATSSGASETQYF
few TRBJ2-3 TRBV20-1 TRBD2 TGCAGTGCTAGAGACGGTAGCGGGGCGAGGGGCACAGATACGCAGTATTTT CSARDGSGARGTDTQYF
few TRBJ1-2 TRBV20-1 - TGCAGTGCTAGTCCTGCGACAGGCAACTATGGCTACACCTTC CSASPATGNYGYTF
- TRBJ2-7 TRBV20-1 - TGCAGTGTAGCCAGGCAGGGGTCCTACGAGCAGTACTTC CSVARQGSYEQYF
- TRBJ1-5 TRBV28 - TGTGCCGCGAGGGACCTTCGGGGGATAGACAATCAGCCCCAGCATTTT CAARDLRGIDNQPQHF
- TRBJ2-1 TRBV27 TRBD2 TGTGCCAGCAGTTTACTAGCGGCAAATGAGCAGTTCTTC CASSLLAANEQFF
- TRBJ2-2 TRBV28 TRBD2 TGTGCCAGCAGCCCCGGGGGGCTAGCGGGTTTCACCGGGGAGCTGTTTTTT CASSPGGLAGFTGELFF
few TRBJ2-5 TRBV6-1 - TGTGCCAGCAGTGTTAGGGAGACCCAGTACTTC CASSVRETQYF
once TRBJ2-5 TRBV29-1 TRBD1 TGCAGCGTGGGCGGACAGGGGGGCGAAGAGACCCAGTACTTC CSVGGQGGEETQYF
few TRBJ2-3 TRBV19 - TGTGCCAGTAGTATAGGCCCTAGCACAGATACGCAGTATTTT CASSIGPSTDTQYF
- TRBJ1-1 TRBV7-9 TRBD1 TGTGCCAGCAAGGGGGACAGAAACACTGAAGCTTTCTTT CASKGDRNTEAFF
- TRBJ2-1 TRBV7-9 TRBD2 TGTGCCAGCAGCACCCGCCCCAGCGGGAGGGTTAGAAGATTCTCCTACAATGAGCAGTTCTTC CASSTRPSGRVRRFSYNEQFF
medium-sized TRBJ2-5 TRBV20-1 - TGCAGTGCTCCGGGGGCCCAGGGCTTCCAAGAGACCCAGTACTTC CSAPGAQGFQETQYF
- TRBJ2-7 TRBV20-1 - TGCAGTGCTAGAGACCCGCCTGAGCAGTACTTC CSARDPPEQYF
- TRBJ2-3 TRBV6-1 TRBD2 TGTGCCAGCAGTAAGCGACTAGCGAGAACCACAGATACGCAGTATTTT CASSKRLARTTDTQYF
few TRBJ1-2 TRBV20-1 TRBD1 TGCAGTGCTAGAGTCACGGACAGGGCGAACTATGGCTACACCTTC CSARVTDRANYGYTF
few TRBJ2-7 TRBV7-2 TRBD1 TGTGCCAGCAGCCTATGGGACAGCTACGAGCAGTACTTC CASSLWDSYEQYF
medium-sized TRBJ2-3 TRBV6-5 - TGTGCCAGCAGTTCAAGCGAGGATACGCAGTATTTT CASSSSEDTQYF
- TRBJ2-3 TRBV20-1 TRBD1 TGCAGTGCTAGGTTGAGGGGGCAGGGGGCAGATACGCAGTATTTT CSARLRGQGADTQYF
- TRBJ1-2 TRBV27 - TGTGCCAGCAGTTTAAGCTTTATGCCCGACAGGAGAGGTGGCTACACCTTC CASSLSFMPDRRGGYTF
- TRBJ2-3 TRBV28 - TGTGCCAGCAGTTCCGCCATCAGACTGATTAGCACAGATACGCAGTATTTT CASSSAIRLISTDTQYF
- TRBJ2-1 TRBV4-2 TRBD2 TGTGCCAGCAGCCAAGATAATCCAGCGGGGAACAATGAGCAGTTCTTC CASSQDNPAGNNEQFF
few TRBJ2-7 TRBV7-2 - TGTGCCAGCAGCGCTAGGGACACGTTCGAGCAGTACTTC CASSARDTFEQYF
- TRBJ2-5 TRBV11-1 TRBD1 TGTGCCAGCAGCTCGGGACAGGGGTATCAAGAGACCCAGTACTTC CASSSGQGYQETQYF
- TRBJ2-5 TRBV19 TRBD1 TGTGCCAGTAGCCGACAGGGGCTAGGAGAGACCCAGTACTTC CASSRQGLGETQYF
- TRBJ2-7 TRBV4-1 TRBD1 TGCGCCAGCAGCCACCTAGGACAGGGTGGGATATACGAGCAGTACTTC CASSHLGQGGIYEQYF
- TRBJ2-5 TRBV7-2 TRBD1 TGTGCCAGCAGCTGGGCCAGGGGGGAGACCCAGTACTTC CASSWARGETQYF
few TRBJ1-1 TRBV20-1 TRBD1 TGCAGTGCTAAACAGGGGGCGGTAAGGGCTGAAGCTTTCTTT CSAKQGAVRAEAFF
few TRBJ2-7 TRBV19 TRBD2 TGTGCCAGTAGTATCGTCCTGGCGGGAGGGTACGACGAGCAGTACTTC CASSIVLAGGYDEQYF
many TRBJ2-1 TRBV7-8 - TGTGCCAGCAGCTTCATGACGGAGGGCAGGCAGTTCTTC CASSFMTEGRQFF
once TRBJ2-1 TRBV6-1 - TGTGCCAGCAGGGAGCGGAGCTCCTACAATGAGCAGTTCTTC CASRERSSYNEQFF
once TRBJ2-7 TRBV5-4 TRBD1 TGTGCCAGCAGCTTCGCGACAGGGGCCCACGAGCAGTACTTC CASSFATGAHEQYF
- TRBJ2-7 TRBV19 TRBD2 TGTGCCACCCGAAGTGTGATAGCGGGAGGTAATGAGCAGTACTTC CATRSVIAGGNEQYF
- TRBJ2-2 TRBV20-1 - TGCAGTGGGTCGTTGGCGGGAAGGGAGACCGGGGAGCTGTTTTTT CSGSLAGRETGELFF